This T cell receptor (beta chain) was identified during a study of blood T cell repertoires in COVID-19 (dated by TCRdb to 2018 to 2020). Context from the whole study: Collaborator samples came from the United States, Italy and Spain and covered acute and convalescent phases of COVID-19. The prospective study material was composed of cDNA or gDNA derived from T cells, B-cell-depleted T cells, or PBMCs. The dataset comprised deeply sampled blood TCRbeta repertoires from subjects exposed to, actively infected with, or recovered from COVID-19. The repertoires were made available in a free public database intended to serve as a resource for research on the immune response to SARS-CoV-2. Samples came from the ongoing ImmuneRACE study (first 160 participants) plus 1,254 subjects from 6 global collaborators. Nearly every sample came with metadata listing a de-identified subject ID, COVID-19 status, age in years and sex. Where HLA class I and class II types were available, the types were taken from metadata supplied by the sample provider, not from assay-based typing.

The immunoSEQ Assay, a bias-controlled multiplex PCR, was used to amplify TCRbeta CDR3 regions from genomic DNA. Concerning the study's data processing: The number of nucleated cells in each sample was estimated by amplification of reference gene primers within the assay. To quantify the absolute abundance of each unique TCRbeta CDR3 rearrangement, sequence reads were collapsed and filtered. For each sample, productive Simpson clonality was calculated as the square root of Simpson's diversity index across productive rearrangements. Held by TCRdb, this immuneACCESS table contains in-frame sequences only and omits some clones. Under half of the omission traces to an unresolved V gene where checked; the cause of the rest is unknown. The V and J calls and clone size come from that table; D and trimming were worked out from the DNA. The sample table holds about 73,000 clones, of which approximately 80% were seen once. The ten largest clones take up about 6% of the sample.

V is cut by 5 bases and J by 5 bases, and the space between the germline ends is 15 bases. From a lookup of the germline V gene, CDR1 and CDR2 are SGHAT and FQNNGV. The CDR3 measures 14 amino acids from cysteine to phenylalanine. Only CDR3 DNA is held: 42 bases, read in frame from base 1. Concerning this clone itself: Its antigen is still unknown. Base qualities were left out, and no much larger clone turns up one base away.

Summary of the overall study and its limitations: The quantity of clinical and demographic metadata differed by source and by participant and was supplied without curation.

Whole blood was collected in K2EDTA tubes by collaborating institutions according to the institutions' own protocols. For TCRbeta analysis, collaborator samples were shipped as frozen whole blood, as isolated PBMCs, or as DNA extracted from either sample type. The sequencing input was peripheral blood. The sequence derives from a woman aged 60-75 years with acute or convalescent COVID-19. The V and J segments used are TRBV11-2 and TRBJ1-1, with an unclear D gene assignment. The CDR3 here reads CASSPRHRETEAFF. The nucleotide sequence is TGTGCCAGCAGCCCTAGACACCGGGAGACTGAAGCTTTCTTT.